This paragraph covers one T cell receptor beta chain sequence. It has no known antigen specificity. No quality values exist for individual bases; no much larger clone is one base distant. The data belong to a study of CD8+ T cells in alopecia areata (dated by TCRdb to 2017 to 2018). With regard to the full study: The treated patients took part in an open-label pilot trial in which moderate-to-severe alopecia areata was treated with oral tofacitinib at 5 to 10 mg twice daily. RNA was extracted with the PAXgene miRNA kit for fixed scalp, the miRNeasy kit for PBMCs, and the RNeasy kit for mouse skin. In humans, TCRbeta sequencing was performed on scalp tissue and on sorted CD4+ and CD8+ peripheral blood T cells from healthy controls and from patients with patchy or totalis/universalis alopecia areata. Tofacitinib was administered for 6 to 18 months, and 6 months of follow-up off drug were then conducted to assess delayed response and recurrence. Scalp clonality was compared across normal scalp (n=4), patchy alopecia areata scalp (n=8), and alopecia totalis/universalis scalp (n=8). Amplification of TCRbeta CDR3 regions was done by immunoSEQ multiplex PCR using 35 Vbeta forward primers and 13 Jbeta reverse primers. Patients on tofacitinib were biopsied at baseline and after 4 and 24 weeks of treatment, and several of the patients also had a later scalp biopsy. In both human patients and the C3H/HeJ mouse model, the study applied high-throughput TCRbeta sequencing to look at T cell clonal expansion in alopecia areata. For the treated patients, the SALT score, which quantifies what percentage of scalp surface area is affected, served as the measure of disease severity. Overall study outcomes, separate from this receptor: Tofacitinib significantly decreased scalp clonality and the number of expanded CD8+ clones among the top 100 scalp clones. Compared with mice, TCR sequences shared between patients were less clear, possibly partly because of HLA diversity across the patient population. Unlike mouse skin, where gammadelta T cells dominate, normal human skin contains resident alphabeta T cells that get sequenced too, which complicates analysis of the scalp TCR repertoire. Higher clonality and more expanded CD8+ clones were observed in lesional scalp than in normal scalp, particularly in alopecia totalis/universalis, a finding suggestive of antigenic drive. During tofacitinib treatment, many expanded lesional clones remained in scalp and blood, and this persistence may partly explain relapse after treatment is stopped. Because the treated cohort was small and had just a single nonresponder, larger studies are needed to establish links between baseline CD8+ expansion and response.

Library preparation employed the immunoSEQ multiplex PCR assay. For TCR sequencing, RNA was extracted from every sample and reverse transcribed into cDNA to serve as template. SuperScript III was used for first-strand cDNA synthesis, primed with a 2:1 mix of oligo-dT and random hexamers. Amplification bias was assessed with a synthetic immune receptor repertoire, and residual bias was removed computationally. The authors processed their data as follows. After raw reads were preprocessed to remove errors, the CDR3 was defined following IMGT conventions as running from the conserved cysteine to phenylalanine. Clonality was computed by normalizing Shannon entropy by log2 of the number of productive unique TCRs and subtracting the result from 1. Whether each scalp clone was CD4 or CD8 was inferred by checking scalp TCRbeta sequences against the CD4 and CD8 repertoires from sorted blood. TCRdb retrieved this table from immuneACCESS and kept in-frame rearrangements only. Not all clones are present; in checked studies, unresolved V genes account for under half, and no reason is known for the remainder. V and J calls and clone size are copied from that table; D and trimming were computed from the DNA. Across this sample there are some 190,000 clones, with around 51% seen only once. Clones ranked in the top ten supply roughly a tenth of the sample.

The treatment or condition label here, explained by the study, means: oral pan-JAK inhibitor, 5-10 mg twice daily. From alopecia areata patients, peripheral blood was collected along with lesional scalp punch biopsies. PBMCs were isolated by density centrifugation and stained for CD3, CD4 and CD8, after which CD4+ and CD8+ T cells were sorted on a FACSAria. Based on the germline V gene (reference sequence), the CDR1 and CDR2 sequences are PRHDT and FYEKMQ. V and J lose 4 bases and 3 bases, and a span of 13 bases separates them. The CDR3, from cysteine to phenylalanine, totals 15 residues. Only the CDR3 DNA stays, 45 bases, in frame from base 1.

The chain uses TRBV13 and TRBJ2-1; a weak D assignment points to TRBD1 (6 bases agree). Sequenced material: CD8+ T cells sorted from blood, taken at approximately week 51, from a patient treated with tofacitinib. This TCR was sampled from a human donor with alopecia areata. The bases are TGTGCCAGCAGCTCATTGAACAGGGACTACAATGAGCAGTTCTTC. It is translated as CASSSLNRDYNEQFF.